A single sample gave rise to the 15 T cell receptor beta chains below, sequenced in a study of T cell responses to AZD1222 COVID-19 vaccine. Measured with immunoSEQ multiplex PCR; TCRdb has only the in-frame clones, and not every one. The profile shows about 99,000 clones, 93% of them singletons. Sequencing was performed on peripheral blood, taken on day 0 of AZD1222 vaccination. These receptor sequences come from an adult in good health.

This sequence joins TRBV18 and TRBJ1-2; the match to TRBD1 covers 9 bases. Germline assignment: CDR1 KGHSH and CDR2 LQKENI. V gave up 5 bases and J gave up 6 bases; unmatched junction bases: 7. This CDR3 spans 14 amino acids. This CDR3 is CASSSYRDRDGYTF. In DNA form, the CDR3 reads TGTGCCAGCTCATCTTACCGGGACAGGGATGGCTACACCTTC.

The J gene is TRBJ1-4, the V gene TRBV2; D possibly corresponds to TRBD1 (5 bases). The V gene's germline CDR1 is SNHLY and CDR2 FYNNEI. Between the trimmed V and J ends, which lost 7 bases and 8 bases, there was a span of 11 bases. The CDR3 consists of 12 residues. This chain's CDR3 is CASKQGGEKLFF. CDR3 nucleotides: TGTGCCAGCAAGCAGGGAGGGGAAAAACTGTTTTTT.

Concerning this clone itself: The junction and the germline gene differ at one end; a read error may be behind it. The rearrangement uses TRBV5-8 and TRBJ2-2; D unclear. The CDR3 runs to 15 residues. CDR1 SGHTS and CDR2 YDEGEE come from the germline V gene. CDR3 residues: CASSLDPPNTGELFF. The DNA of the CDR3 is TGTGCCAGCAGTTTGGACCCCCCGAACACCGGGGAGCTGTTTTTT. Complete variable domain (other parts from reference TRBV5-8 and TRBJ2-2): EAGVTQSPTHLIKTRGQQATLRCSPISGHTSVYWYQQALGLGLQFLLWYDEGEERNRGNFPPRFSGRQFPNYSSELNVNALELEDSALYLCASSLDPPNTGELFFGEGSRLTVL.

This clone was recorded a few times. The chain uses TRBV14 and TRBJ1-1; 9 bases line up with TRBD1. The V segment lost 4 bases and the J segment 7 bases; nucleotides outside the gene matches: 10. Germline values: CDR1 SGHDN, CDR2 FVKESK. This CDR3 region has 15 residues. Here the CDR3 DNA reads TGTGCCAGCAGCCCGGGACAGGGTCTGTTGGGTGAAGCTTTCTTT. It yields the protein CASSPGQGLLGEAFF.

CDR3 in amino acids: CASSGGKSGYTF. CDR3 nucleotides: TGTGCCAGCAGCGGGGGGAAGTCTGGCTACACCTTC. V gene TRBV5-4 combines with J gene TRBJ1-2; possibly TRBD1 for D (5 bases). V shed 4 bases and J shed 7 bases, with 11 bases lying between them. The length of the CDR3 is 12 residues. Germline V gene data show CDR1 as SGHNT and CDR2 as YYREEE (reference sequence).

This chain uses TRBV30 with TRBJ1-4; TRBD1 matches at 8 bases. CDR3 size: 16 residues. Germline values: CDR1 GTSNPN, CDR2 SVGIG (reference sequence). The V and J ends lost 1 base and 8 bases, in that order; junction bases with no gene match: 12. The CDR3 nucleotides read TGTGCCTGGAGTGAACCCCTGGACAGGGTCGGCGAAAAACTGTTTTTT. This gives the protein CAWSEPLDRVGEKLFF.

This clone was observed a single time. The same CDR3 arises from other DNA sequences in this sample as well. The J gene is TRBJ2-2, the V gene TRBV9; perhaps TRBD1 as D (5 bases). This CDR3 contains 16 residues. Germline V CDR1 and CDR2: SGDLS, YYNGEE. The ends were cut back, 0 bases at V and 1 base at J, with 10 bases in the middle. The CDR3, as DNA: TGTGCCAGCAGCGTAGCCGGACAAGGGAACACCGGGGAGCTGTTTTTT. Residues: CASSVAGQGNTGELFF.

This rearrangement joins TRBV4-1 to TRBJ2-2; D is perhaps TRBD1 (6 bases). CDR3 length equals 15 residues. V was cut by 3 bases and J by 3 bases, with 11 bases left in between. CDR1 is MGHRA, CDR2 YSYEKL, per germline. The CDR3 sequence: CASSQGAGDTGELFF. CDR3 bases: TGCGCCAGCAGCCAGGGGGCGGGCGACACCGGGGAGCTGTTTTTT.

CDR3 DNA sequence: TGTGCCAGCAGCCCACCCGGTACAGGGACGCACTACGAGCAGTACTTC. Translated, it gives CASSPPGTGTHYEQYF. The J gene is TRBJ2-7, the V gene TRBV7-2; D may be TRBD1 (6 bases). The germline gives CDR1 SGHTA, CDR2 FQGNSA. Trimming took 5 bases from V and 3 from J, leaving 20 bases between them. The CDR3 runs 16 residues.

Only one count was recorded for this clone. The genes are TRBV6-5 and TRBJ2-7; 14 bases match TRBD2. This CDR3 spans 15 amino acids. Germline V gene sequence: CDR1 MNHEY, CDR2 SVGAGI. V lost 7 bases to trimming and J lost 4 bases; unmatched junction nucleotides: 6. The CDR3 loop is CASKFGTSGSYEQYF. CDR3 in DNA: TGTGCCAGCAAGTTCGGGACTAGCGGGAGTTACGAGCAGTACTTC.

The chain recombines TRBV27 with TRBJ1-4; D unresolved. V was shortened by 8 bases and J by 7 bases, with 11 bases between the two germline ends. Germline CDR1 reads MNHEY; CDR2 reads SMNVEV (reference sequence). The CDR3 extends over 12 amino acids. The CDR3 loop reads CASSRVGEKLFF. CDR3 in DNA: TGTGCCAGCTCCCGGGTGGGTGAAAAACTGTTTTTT. The full variable domain, rest sourced from reference TRBV27 and TRBJ1-4, is EAQVTQNPRYLITVTGKKLTVTCSQNMNHEYMSWYRQDPGLGLRQIYYSMNVEVTDKGDVPEGYKVSRKEKRNFPLILESPSPNQTSLYFCASSRVGEKLFFGSGTQLSVL.

V and J are TRBV5-1 and TRBJ1-4, with 8 nucleotides matching TRBD1. This CDR3 has 15 residues. Germline trimming cut 4 bases from V and 4 bases from J; bases unmatched to any gene: 6. Per the germline V gene, CDR1 is SGHRS and CDR2 is YFSETQ. This chain's CDR3 is CASSTGQELNEKLFF. The CDR3 DNA reads as TGCGCCAGCAGCACGGGACAGGAGCTTAATGAAAAACTGTTTTTT.

This chain uses TRBV30 with TRBJ2-1; D is possibly TRBD2 (5 bases). The V gene lost 4 bases and the J gene lost 5 bases, with 12 bases spanning the gap. From germline, CDR1 is GTSNPN and CDR2 SVGIG (reference sequence). This CDR3 is built from 13 residues. CDR3 residues: CAWKRRRNNEQFF. CDR3 coding DNA: TGTGCCTGGAAAAGGCGGAGGAACAATGAGCAGTTCTTC.

The chain joins TRBV9 to TRBJ2-4, with a possible D match to TRBD2 (6 bases). The CDR3 is made up of 15 amino acids. V was pared by 4 bases and J by 6 bases, with 17 bases between. The germline CDR1 and CDR2 sequences are SGDLS and YYNGEE. CDR3 nucleotide sequence: TGTGCCAGCAGCCCCCGGGGGTTGGAGGGAAACATTCAGTACTTC. This gives the protein CASSPRGLEGNIQYF.

The rearrangement links TRBV3-1 (or the pseudogene TRBV3-2) to TRBJ1-3; no definite D call. With 8 bases removed from V and 1 base from J, the gap between germline ends came to 18 bases. The CDR3 spans 16 residues. Per germline, CDR1 LGHDT and CDR2 YNNKEL (reference sequence). In nucleotides, the CDR3 is TGTGCCAGCGCCTATTATGCCCCGGGTTCTGGAAACACCATATATTTT. This gives the protein CASAYYAPGSGNTIYF.